Presented here are 11 T cell receptor beta chains from one specimen sequenced in a study of tissue T cells after allogeneic stem cell transplantation. The table came from immunoSEQ multiplex PCR; TCRdb's copy has only in-frame clones and leaves some out. The data show 25,000 to 30,000 clones, 85% seen once. The sample consisted of blood, taken before transplantation. The receptors were sampled from a woman between 18 and 49 years old who later had graft-versus-host disease after an allogeneic stem cell transplant.

This chain uses TRBV6-4 with TRBJ2-7; D is possibly TRBD1 (5 bases). Germline CDR1 reads MRHNA; CDR2 reads SNTAGT. This CDR3 has 19 residues. The V end was cut by 0 bases, the J end by 2 bases, with 23 bases between. In DNA form, the CDR3 reads TGTGCCAGCAGTGACTCAGGGGTACCATCTACGTTATCGGCCTACGAGCAGTACTTC. Translation: CASSDSGVPSTLSAYEQYF.

The chain has TRBV25-1 and TRBJ2-6; D is unresolved. The CDR3 has 17 residues. V shed 4 bases and J shed 0 bases, with 13 bases lying between them. Germline CDR1 and CDR2: MGHDK and SYGVNS. The CDR3 DNA reads TGTGCCAGCAGTGCGAACCCAGGCGCCTCTGGGGCCAACGTCCTGACTTTC. Translating it yields CASSANPGASGANVLTF.

The genes are TRBV25-1 and TRBJ2-7; D not resolved. Germline CDR1 and CDR2: MGHDK and SYGVNS. The CDR3 contains 15 residues. V was clipped by 11 bases and J by 0 bases, with 20 bases between them. The CDR3 DNA reads TGTGCCTCCGTCCCCGAAGGACGAAGCTCCTACGAGCAGTACTTC. Its translation is CASVPEGRSSYEQYF.

Only one count was recorded for this clone. This chain links TRBV4-2 with TRBJ2-3, with D tentatively TRBD2 (6 bases). Germline V gene sequence: CDR1 LGHNA, CDR2 YNFKEQ. V was pared by 1 base and J by 1 base, with 15 bases between. The CDR3 has 17 residues. The DNA of the CDR3 is TGTGCCAGCAGCCAAGTTTGGACCGGGACTCGCACAGATACGCAGTATTTT. Amino acids: CASSQVWTGTRTDTQYF.

The chain joins TRBV4-1 to TRBJ1-5; TRBD1 might be the D (6 bases). V gave up 4 bases and J gave up 6 bases, with 19 bases separating them. The CDR3 is 16 amino acids. Germline CDR1 MGHRA, CDR2 YSYEKL. The CDR3 region has the DNA TGCGCCAGCAGCCCATACTTTACAGGGTTGATTCAGCCCCAGCATTTT. Amino acids: CASSPYFTGLIQPQHF.

The sample holds a few counts of this clone. The chain is built from TRBV19 and TRBJ1-2, with unresolved D. Trimming left V 2 bases short and J 2 bases short, with 9 bases between. CDR3 length: 14 amino acids. The V gene's germline CDR1 is LNHDA and CDR2 SQIVND (reference sequence). CDR3 amino acids: CASSIFGGNYGYTF. The CDR3 DNA follows: TGTGCCAGTAGTATATTTGGAGGAAACTATGGCTACACCTTC.

This chain joins TRBV19 and TRBJ1-1; D is undetermined. Germline CDR1 reads LNHDA; CDR2 reads SQIVND (reference sequence). There are 16 residues in the CDR3. Trimming removed 0 bases at V and 1 base at J, with 12 bases between. The CDR3 here is CASSIEVRLGNTEAFF. The DNA of the CDR3 is TGTGCCAGTAGTATAGAGGTACGACTTGGGAACACTGAAGCTTTCTTT.

The chain has TRBV20-1 and TRBJ2-7, with 12 positions matching TRBD2. CDR3 length: 14 amino acids. Trimming cost V 3 bases and J 5 bases; bases outside gene matches: 5. Germline V gene lookup returns CDR1 DFQATT and CDR2 SNEGSKA (reference sequence). CDR3 in amino acids: CSASPSGRGNEQYF. The CDR3 nucleotides read TGCAGTGCTAGTCCTAGCGGGAGGGGAAACGAGCAGTACTTC.

The chain joins TRBV12-3 or TRBV12-4 to TRBJ2-4, with D unresolved. The CDR3 is 12 residues long. V gave up 5 bases and J gave up 13 bases, with 15 bases separating them. This CDR3 is CASSHGLPQQYF. The CDR3 nucleotides are TGTGCCAGCAGTCATGGATTGCCACAGCAGTACTTC.

CDR3 sequence reads: CSASNPSGGSYEQYF. DNA for the CDR3: TGCAGTGCTAGTAACCCTAGCGGGGGTAGCTACGAGCAGTACTTC. The V and J genes are TRBV20-1 and TRBJ2-7; 10 bases fit TRBD2. This CDR3 spans 15 amino acids. In germline, CDR1 is DFQATT, CDR2 SNEGSKA (reference sequence). The trim removed 3 bases at V and 3 bases at J, leaving 8 bases unmatched.

The V and J genes are TRBV19 and TRBJ1-3, with 10 bases aligning to TRBD1. This CDR3 is built from 15 residues. Germline CDR1 and CDR2: LNHDA and SQIVND (reference sequence). Trimming at V came to 10 bases and at J to 0 bases, leaving 6 bases not matched to a gene. CDR3 bases: TGTGCCACTAGGGACAGGGGAGCCTCTGGAAACACCATATATTTT. This translates into CATRDRGASGNTIYF.